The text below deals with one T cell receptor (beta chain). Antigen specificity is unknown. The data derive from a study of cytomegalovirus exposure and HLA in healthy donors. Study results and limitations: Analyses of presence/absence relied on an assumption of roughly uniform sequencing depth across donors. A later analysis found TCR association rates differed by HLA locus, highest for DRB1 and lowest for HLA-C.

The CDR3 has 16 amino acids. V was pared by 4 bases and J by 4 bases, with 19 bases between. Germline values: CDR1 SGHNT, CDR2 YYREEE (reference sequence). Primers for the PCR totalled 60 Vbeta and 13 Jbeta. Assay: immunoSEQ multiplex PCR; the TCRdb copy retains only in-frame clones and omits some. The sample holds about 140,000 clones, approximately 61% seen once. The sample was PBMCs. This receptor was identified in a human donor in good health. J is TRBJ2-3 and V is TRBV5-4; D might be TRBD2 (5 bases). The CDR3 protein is CASSPTLGPGPDTQYF. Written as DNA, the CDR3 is TGTGCCAGCAGCCCAACACTAGGCCCAGGCCCAGATACGCAGTATTTT.